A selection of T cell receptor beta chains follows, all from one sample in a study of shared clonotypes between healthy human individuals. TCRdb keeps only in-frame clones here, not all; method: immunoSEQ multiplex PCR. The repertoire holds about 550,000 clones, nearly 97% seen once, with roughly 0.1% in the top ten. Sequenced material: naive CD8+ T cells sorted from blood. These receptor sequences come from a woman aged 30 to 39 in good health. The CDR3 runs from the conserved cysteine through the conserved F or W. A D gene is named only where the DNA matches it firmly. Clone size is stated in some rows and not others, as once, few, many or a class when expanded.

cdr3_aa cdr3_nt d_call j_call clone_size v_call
CASSLGGLARYEQYF TGTGCCAGCAGCTTAGGTGGTCTAGCGAGATACGAGCAGTACTTC NA TRBJ2-7 NA TRBV5-6
CASSEALAQDATNEKLFF TGTGCCAGCAGTGAAGCGCTGGCGCAGGATGCAACTAATGAAAAACTGTTTTTT NA TRBJ1-4 NA TRBV2
CASGLTGSRYEQYF TGTGCCAGCGGGTTGACGGGTTCCCGCTACGAGCAGTACTTC NA TRBJ2-7 NA TRBV27
CASKPRQGSVYGYTF TGTGCCAGCAAGCCGAGACAGGGATCTGTCTATGGCTACACCTTC TRBD1 TRBJ1-2 NA TRBV6-5
CASSSGQSFYSYNEQFF TGTGCCAGCAGCTCCGGACAAAGCTTCTACTCCTACAATGAGCAGTTCTTC NA TRBJ2-1 NA TRBV5-6
CASSFVELADEQYF TGTGCCAGCAGCTTTGTTGAATTGGCTGACGAGCAGTACTTC NA TRBJ2-7 once TRBV13
CASSLGPGGTEAFF TGTGCCAGCAGTCTGGGACCGGGGGGCACTGAAGCTTTCTTT NA TRBJ1-1 NA TRBV28
CASRKIAGGPWETQYF TGTGCCAGCAGAAAAATAGCGGGAGGGCCTTGGGAGACCCAGTACTTC TRBD2 TRBJ2-5 NA TRBV27
CAISTGGGPNEQFF TGTGCCATCAGTACAGGTGGTGGTCCCAATGAGCAGTTCTTC NA TRBJ2-1 NA TRBV10-3
CASSRTSVFAEQYF TGTGCCAGCAGCCGGACTAGCGTGTTTGCGGAGCAGTACTTC TRBD2 TRBJ2-7 NA TRBV27
CASSSRLAGGETDTQYF TGTGCCAGCAGCTCAAGACTAGCGGGAGGGGAAACAGATACGCAGTATTTT TRBD2 TRBJ2-3 NA TRBV11-2
CASSLEYQETQYF TGTGCCAGCAGCTTGGAGTACCAAGAGACCCAGTACTTC NA TRBJ2-5 NA TRBV5-6
CASSYGSGRSYNEQFF TGTGCCAGCAGTTACGGCAGCGGGAGATCTTACAATGAGCAGTTCTTC TRBD2 TRBJ2-1 NA TRBV6-5
CASSLARPAGNQPQHF TGTGCCAGCAGCTTGGCAAGACCTGCAGGCAATCAGCCCCAGCATTTT NA TRBJ1-5 NA TRBV5-7
CASSTRGQSVYNEQFF TGCGCCAGCAGCACGCGGGGACAGTCTGTCTACAATGAGCAGTTCTTC NA TRBJ2-1 NA TRBV4-1
CASSLSGGPSGELFF TGTGCCAGCAGTTTATCGGGAGGGCCGAGTGGGGAGCTGTTTTTT TRBD2 TRBJ2-2 NA TRBV28
CASSYGTGAVYEQYF TGTGCCAGCAGTTACGGGACAGGCGCCGTCTACGAGCAGTACTTC TRBD1 TRBJ2-7 NA TRBV6-5
CASSYSDGASNEQFF TGTGCCAGCAGCTACTCGGACGGGGCTAGCAATGAGCAGTTCTTC NA TRBJ2-1 NA TRBV5-8
CASSFAAGRLYEQYF TGTGCCAGCAGCTTCGCAGCGGGAAGGTTGTACGAGCAGTACTTC TRBD2 TRBJ2-7 NA TRBV7-9
CASSNSGAYEQYF TGTGCCAGTAGCAACTCCGGCGCGTACGAGCAGTACTTC NA TRBJ2-7 NA TRBV19
CASNQGTGGLYGYTF TGCGCCAGCAACCAAGGGACAGGGGGCCTCTATGGCTACACCTTC TRBD1 TRBJ1-2 NA TRBV4-1
CASGLSGTEAFF TGTGCCAGCGGTCTCTCGGGCACTGAAGCTTTCTTT NA TRBJ1-1 NA TRBV9
CASSGGLAKNIQYF TGTGCCAGCAGTGGGGGACTAGCCAAAAACATTCAGTACTTC NA TRBJ2-4 NA TRBV27
CASKNGRTSHSNQPQHF TGTGCCAGCAAGAACGGAAGGACTTCCCATAGCAATCAGCCCCAGCATTTT NA TRBJ1-5 once TRBV28
CASSSNKGQGSSYEQYF TGTGCCAGCAGCTCCAATAAGGGACAGGGAAGCTCCTACGAGCAGTACTTC TRBD1 TRBJ2-7 NA TRBV5-4
CASSLGIFYEQYF TGTGCCAGCAGTTTGGGGATCTTCTACGAGCAGTACTTC NA TRBJ2-7 once TRBV27
CASSPQGQMKYGYTF TGTGCCAGCAGCCCCCAGGGACAGATGAAGTATGGCTACACCTTC TRBD1 TRBJ1-2 NA TRBV13